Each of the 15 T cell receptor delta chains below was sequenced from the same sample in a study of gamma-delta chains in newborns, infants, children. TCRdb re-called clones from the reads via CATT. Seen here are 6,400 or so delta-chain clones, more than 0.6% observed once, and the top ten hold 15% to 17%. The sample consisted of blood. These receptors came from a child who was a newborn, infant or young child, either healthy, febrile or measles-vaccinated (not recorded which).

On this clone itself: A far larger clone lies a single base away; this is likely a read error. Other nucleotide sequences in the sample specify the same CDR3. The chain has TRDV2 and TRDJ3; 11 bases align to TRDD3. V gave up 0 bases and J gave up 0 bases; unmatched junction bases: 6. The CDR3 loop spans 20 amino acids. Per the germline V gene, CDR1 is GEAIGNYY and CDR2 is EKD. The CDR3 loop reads CACDTVWGIRSSWDTRQMFF. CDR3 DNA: TGTGCCTGTGACACCGTTTGGGGGATACGCAGCTCCTGGGACACCCGACAGATGTTTTTC.

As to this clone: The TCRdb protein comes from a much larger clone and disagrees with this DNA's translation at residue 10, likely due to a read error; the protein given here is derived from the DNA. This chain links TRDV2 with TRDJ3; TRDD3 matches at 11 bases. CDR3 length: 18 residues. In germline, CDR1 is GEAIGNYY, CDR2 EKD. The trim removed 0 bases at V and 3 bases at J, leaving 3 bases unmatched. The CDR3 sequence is CACDTVLGDNWDTRQMFF. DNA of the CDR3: TGTGCCTGTGACACCGTACTGGGGGATAACTGGGACACCCGACAGATGTTTTTC.

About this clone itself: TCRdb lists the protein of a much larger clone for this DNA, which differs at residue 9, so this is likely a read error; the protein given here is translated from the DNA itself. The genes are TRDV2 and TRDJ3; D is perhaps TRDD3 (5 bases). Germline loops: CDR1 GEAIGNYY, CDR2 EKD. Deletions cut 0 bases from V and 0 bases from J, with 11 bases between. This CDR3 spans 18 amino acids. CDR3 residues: CACDTLLANSWDTRQMFF. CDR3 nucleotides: TGTGCCTGTGACACCTTACTGGCTAACTCCTGGGACACCCGACAGATGTTTTTC.

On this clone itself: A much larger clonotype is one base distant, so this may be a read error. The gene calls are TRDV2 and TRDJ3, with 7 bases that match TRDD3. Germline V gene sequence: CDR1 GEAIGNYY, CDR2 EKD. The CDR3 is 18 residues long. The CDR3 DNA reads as TGTGCCTGTGACTGGACTGGGGACAGCTCCCGGGACACCCGACAGATGTTTTTC. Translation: CACDWTGDSSRDTRQMFF.

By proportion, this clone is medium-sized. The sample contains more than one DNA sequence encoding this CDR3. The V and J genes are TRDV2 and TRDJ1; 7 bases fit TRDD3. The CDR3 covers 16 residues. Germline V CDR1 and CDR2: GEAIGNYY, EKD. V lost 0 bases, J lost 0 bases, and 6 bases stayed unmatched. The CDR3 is CACDTVGEPYTDKLIF. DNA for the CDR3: TGTGCCTGTGACACCGTGGGGGAGCCTTACACCGATAAACTCATCTTT.

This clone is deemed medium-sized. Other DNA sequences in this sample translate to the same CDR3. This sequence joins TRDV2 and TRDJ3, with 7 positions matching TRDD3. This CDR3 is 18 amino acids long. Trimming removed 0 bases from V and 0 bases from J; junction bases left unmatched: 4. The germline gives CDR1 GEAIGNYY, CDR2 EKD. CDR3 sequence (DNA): TGTGCCTGTGACACCGTGGCTGGGGGCTCCTGGGACACCCGACAGATGTTTTTC. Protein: CACDTVAGGSWDTRQMFF.

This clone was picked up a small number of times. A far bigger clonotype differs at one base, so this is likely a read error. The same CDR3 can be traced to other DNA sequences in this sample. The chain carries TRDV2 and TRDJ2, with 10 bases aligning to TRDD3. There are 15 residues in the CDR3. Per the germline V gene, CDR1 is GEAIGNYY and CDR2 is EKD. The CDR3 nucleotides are TGTGCCTGTGACGTACTGGGGGATTTGACAGCGCAACTCTTCTTT. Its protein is CACDVLGDLTAQLFF.

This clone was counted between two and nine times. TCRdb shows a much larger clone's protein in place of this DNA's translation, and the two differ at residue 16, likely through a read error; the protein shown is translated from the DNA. The CDR3 DNA follows: TGTGCCTGTGACACCGGATTGGGGGATCCCCGTCGCTCCTGGGACGCCCGACAGATGTTTTTC. This encodes CACDTGLGDPRRSWDARQMFF. V usage is TRDV2 and J usage is TRDJ3; 8 bases are shared with TRDD3. This CDR3 region has 21 residues. Germline-derived CDR1 and CDR2 are GEAIGNYY and EKD.

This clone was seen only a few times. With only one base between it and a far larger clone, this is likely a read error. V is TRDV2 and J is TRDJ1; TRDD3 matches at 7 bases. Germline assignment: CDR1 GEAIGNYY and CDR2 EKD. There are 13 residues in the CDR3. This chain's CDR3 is CACGTWGTDKLIF. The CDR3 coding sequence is TGTGCCTGTGGCACCTGGGGGACCGATAAACTCATCTTT.

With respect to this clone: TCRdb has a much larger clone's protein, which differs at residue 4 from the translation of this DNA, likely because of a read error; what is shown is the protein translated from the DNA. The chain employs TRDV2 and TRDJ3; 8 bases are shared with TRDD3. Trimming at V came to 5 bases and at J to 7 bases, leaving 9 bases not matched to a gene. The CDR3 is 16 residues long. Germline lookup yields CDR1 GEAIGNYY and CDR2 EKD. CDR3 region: CACGIMGDQDTRQMFF. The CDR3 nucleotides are TGTGCCTGTGGCATCATGGGGGATCAAGACACCCGACAGATGTTTTTC.

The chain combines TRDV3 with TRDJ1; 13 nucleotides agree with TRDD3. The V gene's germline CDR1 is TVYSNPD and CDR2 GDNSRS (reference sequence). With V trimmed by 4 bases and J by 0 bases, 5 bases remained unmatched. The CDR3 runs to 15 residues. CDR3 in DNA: TGTGCCTCGACACTGGGGGATACGTACACCGATAAACTCATCTTT. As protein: CASTLGDTYTDKLIF.

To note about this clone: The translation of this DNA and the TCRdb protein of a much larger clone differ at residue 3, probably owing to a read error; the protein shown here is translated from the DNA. The CDR3 sequence is CARDSGGYRTWDTRQMFF. The CDR3 nucleotides read TGTGCCCGTGACAGTGGGGGATACAGGACCTGGGACACCCGACAGATGTTTTTC. The chain combines TRDV2 with TRDJ3; 10 bases fit TRDD3. This CDR3 is 18 amino acids long. CDR1 and CDR2 from the germline V gene are GEAIGNYY and EKD.

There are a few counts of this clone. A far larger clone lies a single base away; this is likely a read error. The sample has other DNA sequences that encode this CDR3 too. The CDR3 loop reads CACDTVGATLTAQLFF. For the CDR3, the DNA is TGTGCCTGTGACACAGTGGGGGCTACTTTGACGGCCCAACTCTTCTTT. The chain is built from TRDV2 and TRDJ2, with D possibly TRDD3 on 6 matching bases. V lost 1 base, J lost 11 bases, and 22 bases lay in between. This CDR3 has 16 amino acids. The V gene's germline CDR1 is GEAIGNYY and CDR2 EKD.

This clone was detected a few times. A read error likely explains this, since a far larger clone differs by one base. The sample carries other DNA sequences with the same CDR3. CDR3 loop: CACDILGDTPWDTRQMFF. CDR3 nucleotides: TGTGCTTGTGACATACTGGGGGATACGCCTTGGGACACCCGACAGATGTTTTTC. The V call is TRDV2, the J call TRDJ3; the match to TRDD3 covers 13 bases. The CDR3 extends over 18 amino acids. CDR1 is GEAIGNYY, CDR2 EKD, per germline.

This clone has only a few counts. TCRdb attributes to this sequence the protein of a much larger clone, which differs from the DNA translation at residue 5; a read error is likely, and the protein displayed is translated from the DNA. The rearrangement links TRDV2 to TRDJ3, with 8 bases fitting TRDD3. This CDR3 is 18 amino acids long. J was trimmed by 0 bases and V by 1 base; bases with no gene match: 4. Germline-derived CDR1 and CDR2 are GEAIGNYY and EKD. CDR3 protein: CACDTVLGVSWDTRQMFF. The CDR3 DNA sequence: TGTGCCTGTGACACTGTACTGGGGGTCTCCTGGGACACCCGACAGATGTTTTTC.